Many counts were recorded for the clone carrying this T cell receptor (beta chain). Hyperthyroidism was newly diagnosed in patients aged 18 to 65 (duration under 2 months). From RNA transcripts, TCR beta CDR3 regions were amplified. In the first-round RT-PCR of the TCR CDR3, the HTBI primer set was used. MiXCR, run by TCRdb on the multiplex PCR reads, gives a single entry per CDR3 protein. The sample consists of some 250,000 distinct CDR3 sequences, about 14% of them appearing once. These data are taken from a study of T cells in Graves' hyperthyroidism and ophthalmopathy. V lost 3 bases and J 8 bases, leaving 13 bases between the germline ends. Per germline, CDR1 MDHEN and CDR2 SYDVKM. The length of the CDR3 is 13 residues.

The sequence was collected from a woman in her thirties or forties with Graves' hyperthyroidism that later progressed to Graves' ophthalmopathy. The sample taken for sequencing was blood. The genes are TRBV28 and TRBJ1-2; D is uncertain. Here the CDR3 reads CASSFGLGGGYTF. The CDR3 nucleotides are TGTGCCAGCAGTTTTGGCCTGGGAGGCGGCTACACCTTC.